Each of the 19 T cell receptor beta chains below was sequenced from the same sample in a study of post-analysis software for immune sequencing data (dated by TCRdb to 2014 to 2015). Points the paper makes about the study in general: Roughly 5 TRBV segments, including TRBV5-6, TRBV5-1 and TRBV20-1, were significantly more frequent in patients than controls.

The antigens of these receptors remain unknown. Libraries were made using PCR. Sequenced using an Illumina HiSeq 2500. To reduce PCR and sequencing biases, unique molecular identifiers were built into the TCR beta cDNA libraries. Through fastp at Q25 and MiXCR, TCRdb rebuilt clones from the public reads, retaining in-frame beta chains. Each CDR3 protein gets just one entry, which takes the most common genes and DNA from the rows behind it. This sample holds hundreds of thousands of distinct CDR3 sequences; more than 50% were observed only once. The leading ten clones occupy over 9% of the sample. Sequencing used blood. Receptor source: a girl aged 2 to 10 with multiple sclerosis.

The V call is TRBV20-1, the J call TRBJ2-3; possibly TRBD1 or TRBD2 for D (6 bases each). The CDR3 has 13 amino acids. Germline V gene lookup returns CDR1 DFQATT and CDR2 SNEGSKA (reference sequence). V gave up 5 bases and J gave up 0 bases, with 9 bases separating them. The CDR3, as DNA: TGCAGTGCTGGGGGGCGTAGCACAGATACGCAGTATTTT. It encodes CSAGGRSTDTQYF.

This clonotype has only one observation. The chain carries TRBV20-1 and TRBJ1-2, with 7 bases aligning to TRBD1. The CDR3 extends over 16 amino acids. Germline V gene lookup returns CDR1 DFQATT and CDR2 SNEGSKA (reference sequence). The J segment lost 2 bases and the V segment lost 2 bases, leaving 11 bases of the junction unmatched. The CDR3 protein is CSARNTRDRQNYGYTF. CDR3 in DNA: TGCAGTGCTAGAAACACGCGGGACAGACAAAACTATGGCTACACCTTC.

The chain has TRBV14 and TRBJ2-7; the D is unclear. The V end was cut by 0 bases, the J end by 6 bases, with 15 bases between. The CDR3 has 15 amino acids. Germline assignment: CDR1 SGHDN and CDR2 FVKESK. For the CDR3, the DNA is TGTGCCAGCAGCCAAGATGGGCTCACCTCTGGCGAGCAGTACTTC. This gives the protein CASSQDGLTSGEQYF.

In DNA form, the CDR3 reads TGCGCCAGCAGCCAAGAAGGCAGGGGCCTCCACAATGAGCAGTTCTTC. Its protein is CASSQEGRGLHNEQFF. This chain joins TRBV4-3 and TRBJ2-1; weak D call: TRBD1 (6 bases). CDR3 size: 16 residues. Germline V CDR1 and CDR2: LGHNA, YSLEER. Trimming cost V 0 bases and J 5 bases, with 14 bases left between them.

The genes are TRBV12-3 or TRBV12-4 and TRBJ1-1; D gene ambiguous. V lost 6 bases, J lost 4 bases, and 15 bases lay in between. This CDR3 has 14 residues. The CDR3 nucleotides are TGTGCCAGCAGCCCCCGGGAAATACTCACTGAAGCTTTCTTT. Its translation is CASSPREILTEAFF.

This chain uses TRBV9 with TRBJ2-3; 10 nucleotides line up with TRBD1. The CDR3 totals 15 residues. V shed 4 bases and J 6 bases; nucleotides not matched to a gene: 8. Germline-derived CDR1 and CDR2 are SGDLS and YYNGEE. For the CDR3, the DNA is TGTGCCAGCAGCCAACTGGGACAGGGGTGGGATACGCAGTATTTT. Protein product: CASSQLGQGWDTQYF.

This clonotype was counted once. This clone may be a read error of a much larger clone one base away. The rearrangement uses TRBV12-5 and TRBJ2-1; either TRBD1 or TRBD2 may fit D (5 bases each). V was clipped by 0 bases and J by 15 bases, with 18 bases between them. The length of the CDR3 is 14 residues. Germline values: CDR1 LGHNT, CDR2 FRNRAP. CDR3 DNA sequence: TGTGCTAGTGGTTTGGTACCCAAAGGGGATGGAGGGTTCTTC. Its translation: CASGLVPKGDGGFF.

This clonotype was picked up one time. The gene calls are TRBV5-1 and TRBJ1-2, with D hard to call. V lost 8 bases and J 6 bases, leaving 17 bases between the germline ends. Germline loops: CDR1 SGHRS, CDR2 YFSETQ. This CDR3 has 13 amino acids. CDR3: CASRPTPEDGYTF. CDR3 bases: TGCGCCAGTAGACCGACCCCGGAGGATGGCTACACCTTC.

The chain couples TRBV6-5 to TRBJ2-4; 11 bases agree with TRBD2. The better agreement between TRBJ2-7 and the DNA end casts doubt on the J call. CDR1 MNHEY and CDR2 SVGAGI come from the germline V gene. This CDR3 is built from 19 residues. The CDR3 DNA reads as TGTGCCAGCAGTTACTCGGGACTAGCGGTCCCGGGGAGGACTTACGAGCAGTACTTC. Protein product: CASSYSGLAVPGRTYEQYF.

This chain uses TRBV27 with TRBJ2-6; 7 nucleotides match TRBD1. The CDR3 runs 19 residues. The germline V gene encodes CDR1 MNHEY and CDR2 SMNVEV (reference sequence). With V trimmed by 4 bases and J by 0 bases, 12 bases remained unmatched. CDR3 DNA: TGTGCCAGCAGTTCTGGACAGGCTCCTCGTTACTCTGGGGCCAACGTCCTGACTTTC. This gives the protein CASSSGQAPRYSGANVLTF.

The chain uses TRBV6-2 or TRBV6-3 and TRBJ2-1, with 13 bases aligning to TRBD2. The CDR3 runs 17 residues. With V trimmed by 6 bases and J by 2 bases, 7 bases remained unmatched. Germline CDR1 reads MNHEY; CDR2 reads SVGEGT. The CDR3 bases are TGTGCCAGCAGATATGGGACTAGCGGGGCCGCCTACAATGAGCAGTTCTTC. It translates to CASRYGTSGAAYNEQFF.

This chain joins TRBV7-8 and TRBJ2-1; 10 bases match TRBD2. Trimming cost V 7 bases and J 5 bases; bases outside gene matches: 11. This CDR3 region has 16 residues. Looked up from germline, CDR1 is SGHVS and CDR2 is FQNEAQ. CDR3 coding DNA: TGTGCCAGCACCGATCCCTCTAGCGGGAGCAACAATGAGCAGTTCTTC. This sequence encodes CASTDPSSGSNNEQFF.

This rearrangement joins TRBV18 to TRBJ2-7; 7 positions match TRBD2. The germline V gene encodes CDR1 KGHSH and CDR2 LQKENI. V shed 3 bases and J 4 bases; nucleotides not matched to a gene: 6. This CDR3 is 14 amino acids long. CDR3 amino acids: CASSPPGLPYEQYF. For the CDR3, the DNA is TGTGCCAGCTCACCCCCGGGACTACCTTACGAGCAGTACTTC.

The rearrangement uses TRBV9 and TRBJ2-5; perhaps TRBD2 as D (5 bases). The germline V gene encodes CDR1 SGDLS and CDR2 YYNGEE. The CDR3 runs to 15 residues. Trimming cost V 0 bases and J 1 base, with 10 bases left between them. The CDR3 nucleotides read TGTGCCAGCAGCGTAGGGGGAGCGGTCCAAGAGACCCAGTACTTC. Translated, it gives CASSVGGAVQETQYF. Full variable domain (missing parts from reference TRBV9 and TRBJ2-5): DSGVTQTPKHLITATGQRVTLRCSPRSGDLSVYWYQQSLDQGLQFLIQYYNGEERAKGNILERFSAQQFPDLHSELNLSSLELGDSALYFCASSVGGAVQETQYFGPGTRLLVL.

This chain uses TRBV24-1 with TRBJ1-2, with 8 bases lining up with TRBD1. This CDR3 contains 13 residues. Germline loops: CDR1 KGHDR, CDR2 SFDVKD. Trimming at V came to 4 bases and at J to 6 bases, leaving 3 bases not matched to a gene. The CDR3 DNA is TGTGCCACCAGTGACCAGACAGGGGATGGCTACACCTTC. Translation: CATSDQTGDGYTF.

This clonotype has just a few counts. The V call is TRBV4-1, the J call TRBJ2-4, with TRBD1 as a possible D gene (6 bases). The CDR3 consists of 17 residues. Germline V gene lookup returns CDR1 MGHRA and CDR2 YSYEKL. The V and J ends lost 4 bases and 0 bases respectively, with 16 bases between them. The CDR3 DNA follows: TGCGCCAGCAGCCCCCCCCGCCAGGGGCTAGCCAAAAACATTCAGTACTTC. It yields the protein CASSPPRQGLAKNIQYF.

The CDR3 region is CASKLSDRENQPQHF. The CDR3 nucleotides read TGTGCCAGCAAATTATCGGATCGGGAGAATCAGCCCCAGCATTTT. This rearrangement joins TRBV28 to TRBJ1-5; no reliable D call. There are 15 residues in the CDR3. Germline V gene lookup returns CDR1 MDHEN and CDR2 SYDVKM. Trimming took off 7 bases at V and 4 bases at J, with 17 bases between the two ends.

This chain connects TRBV4-3 to TRBJ2-3; D is undetermined. Germline assignment: CDR1 LGHNA and CDR2 YSLEER. This CDR3 is 17 amino acids long. V was pared by 0 bases and J by 2 bases, with 15 bases between. CDR3 residues: CASSQDLRGGNTDTQYF. The CDR3 DNA is TGCGCCAGCAGCCAAGATTTGCGTGGCGGAAACACAGATACGCAGTATTTT.

This chain links TRBV7-2 with TRBJ2-3, with 9 bases aligning to TRBD2. The CDR3 consists of 16 residues. Germline V lookup: CDR1 SGHTA, CDR2 FQGNSA. Trimming took 5 bases from V and 1 from J; bases not matched to a gene: 7. CDR3 DNA sequence: TGTGCCAGCAGCCCAGCCCTAGCGGGACGCACAGATACGCAGTATTTT. Protein product: CASSPALAGRTDTQYF.